These 31 T cell receptor beta chains came from one sample sequenced in a study of T cell changes during pregnancy in multiple sclerosis (dated by TCRdb to the late 2010s). The library was built by means of the immunoSEQ multiplex PCR assay. TCRdb re-hosts the immuneACCESS table, in-frame sequences only. Its copies lack some clones; in the studies checked, an unresolved V gene accounts for under half of them, and the cause for the rest is not known. The table for this sample lists around 60,000 clones; around 96% of them were counted only once. The top ten clones comprise over 2% of the sample. The starting material was CD8+ T cells from peripheral blood mononuclear cells, obtained after pregnancy. Source of these receptors: a female donor with multiple sclerosis, enrolled in a pregnancy study.

J is TRBJ2-5 and V is TRBV6-5; TRBD2 matches at 9 bases. Germline values: CDR1 MNHEY, CDR2 SVGAGI. CDR3 size: 15 residues. Trimming took 6 bases from V and 4 from J; bases not matched to a gene: 9. DNA for the CDR3: TGTGCCAGCAGAGTAGCTAGCGGGGTGTCAGAGACCCAGTACTTC. This sequence encodes CASRVASGVSETQYF.

This clone was found once. This sequence joins TRBV6-5 and TRBJ2-7; maybe TRBD2 (5 bases). The germline V and J ends were trimmed by 6 bases and 1 base, with 16 bases remaining between them. CDR3 length equals 15 residues. Germline CDR1 and CDR2: MNHEY and SVGAGI. The CDR3 here is CASSLGLGGSYEQYF. DNA of the CDR3: TGTGCCAGCAGCCTCGGCCTTGGAGGATCCTACGAGCAGTACTTC.

This chain joins TRBV5-5 and TRBJ1-1; a possible D gene is TRBD1 (5 bases). The germline V gene has CDR1 SGHKS and CDR2 YYEKEE (reference sequence). The CDR3 length is 13 residues. Between the trimmed V and J ends, which lost 4 bases and 4 bases, there was a span of 11 bases. DNA of the CDR3: TGTGCCAGCAGCCGTTGGGGGGGCACTGAAGCTTTCTTT. It yields the protein CASSRWGGTEAFF.

This chain connects TRBV29-1 to TRBJ2-7; 10 bases fit TRBD2. Germline V CDR1 and CDR2: SQVTM, ANQGSEA. V lost 2 bases, J lost 2 bases, and 0 bases stayed unmatched. This CDR3 is built from 13 residues. The CDR3 region has the DNA TGCAGCGTTGAAAGCGGGAGGGCCTACGAGCAGTACTTC. As protein: CSVESGRAYEQYF.

The chain couples TRBV28 to TRBJ2-5, with a possible D match to TRBD1 (6 bases). CDR1 MDHEN and CDR2 SYDVKM come from the germline V gene. V was trimmed by 6 bases and J by 3 bases, leaving 17 bases between them. The CDR3 totals 15 residues. The chain's CDR3 is CASRSQGRAEETQYF. Here the CDR3 DNA reads TGTGCCAGCAGGTCACAGGGCAGGGCGGAAGAGACCCAGTACTTC. The full variable domain, in which reference TRBV28 and TRBJ2-5 provide the parts outside the CDR3, is DVKVTQSSRYLVKRTGEKVFLECVQDMDHENMFWYRQDPGLGLRLIYFSYDVKMKEKGDIPEGYSVSREKKERFSLILESASTNQTSMYLCASRSQGRAEETQYFGPGTRLLVL.

The gene calls are TRBV28 and TRBJ2-7, with 10 bases identical to TRBD1. This CDR3 spans 14 amino acids. Germline-derived CDR1 and CDR2 are MDHEN and SYDVKM. Trimming took 6 bases from V and 6 from J; bases not matched to a gene: 8. The CDR3 DNA reads as TGTGCCAGCAGCTCCGGGACAGGGGTGCGCGAGCAGTACTTC. As protein: CASSSGTGVREQYF.

This chain links TRBV19 with TRBJ2-2; a weak D match, TRBD1 (6 bases). The CDR3 has 15 residues. Germline assignment: CDR1 LNHDA and CDR2 SQIVND (reference sequence). The V end was cut by 5 bases, the J end by 3 bases, with 13 bases between. The CDR3 nucleotides are TGTGCCAGTAGTGCAGGGGTACTTGACACCGGGGAGCTGTTTTTT. The encoded protein is CASSAGVLDTGELFF. The entire variable domain, with the rest obtained from reference TRBV19 and TRBJ2-2, is as follows: DGGITQSPKYLFRKEGQNVTLSCEQNLNHDAMYWYRQDPGQGLRLIYYSQIVNDFQKGDIAEGYSVSREKKESFPLTVTSAQKNPTAFYLCASSAGVLDTGELFFGEGSRLTVL.

The rearrangement uses TRBV10-1 and TRBJ2-6; D is possibly TRBD1 (5 bases). Germline assignment: CDR1 WNHNN and CDR2 SYGVQD (reference sequence). The CDR3 has 18 residues. V was clipped by 6 bases and J by 10 bases, with 28 bases between them. CDR3 nucleotides: TGCGCCAGCAGCCTATACGCCGTCGAGACAGTTCGACGAAACGTCCTGACTTTC. As protein: CASSLYAVETVRRNVLTF.

V gene TRBV7-9 combines with J gene TRBJ1-5, with 8 bases matching TRBD1. The CDR3 has 16 residues. V was pared by 4 bases and J by 3 bases, with 8 bases of the junction left unmatched. Germline CDR1 SEHNR, CDR2 FQNEAQ (reference sequence). The CDR3 nucleotides are TGTGCCAGCAGCTCTCGGACAGGGAGAGACAATCAGCCCCAGCATTTT. This sequence encodes CASSSRTGRDNQPQHF.

The rearrangement joins TRBV5-8 to TRBJ2-1; TRBD2 matches 8 bases. Germline-derived CDR1 and CDR2 are SGHTS and YDEGEE. The CDR3 spans 15 residues. V was clipped by 3 bases and J by 8 bases; unmatched bases: 10. In DNA form, the CDR3 reads TGTGCCAGCAGCTCCCCGGGACTAGGGGTCTATGAGCAGTTCTTC. Translated, it gives CASSSPGLGVYEQFF.

The chain has TRBV11-3 and TRBJ2-1, with 14 bases aligning to TRBD2. The junction had 5 bases not matched to a gene; V was cut back by 4 bases and J by 9 bases. The CDR3 consists of 15 residues. Germline assignment: CDR1 SGHNT and CDR2 YENEEA. CDR3 nucleotide sequence: TGTGCCAGCAGCTCGGGACTAGCGGGAGCAGTTGAGCAGTTCTTC. Protein product: CASSSGLAGAVEQFF. Variable domain in full (rest from reference TRBV11-3 and TRBJ2-1): EAGVVQSPRYKIIEKKQPVAFWCNPISGHNTLYWYLQNLGQGPELLIRYENEEAVDDSQLPKDRFSAERLKGVDSTLKIQPAELGDSAVYLCASSSGLAGAVEQFFGPGTRLTVL.

V and J are TRBV18 and TRBJ1-1, with a weak D call TRBD1 (5 bases). The CDR3 is made up of 13 amino acids. The germline CDR1 and CDR2 sequences are KGHSH and LQKENI. Trimming shortened V by 4 bases and J by 7 bases, and 13 bases separated the two germline ends. The DNA for the CDR3 is TGTGCCAGCTCACTTACGGACAACTATGAAGCTTTCTTT. It encodes CASSLTDNYEAFF. Together with reference TRBV18 and TRBJ1-1, the CDR3 gives the full variable domain: NAGVMQNPRHLVRRRGQEARLRCSPMKGHSHVYWYRQLPEEGLKFMVYLQKENIIDESGMPKERFSAEFPKEGPSILRIQQVVRGDSAAYFCASSLTDNYEAFFGQGTRLTVV.

This rearrangement joins TRBV4-1 to TRBJ2-7; perhaps TRBD2 as D (6 bases). This CDR3 is 16 amino acids long. Trimming took off 3 bases at V and 0 bases at J, with 15 bases between the two ends. Germline loops: CDR1 MGHRA, CDR2 YSYEKL. CDR3 protein: CASSHTMGSGSYEQYF. The CDR3 DNA sequence: TGCGCCAGCAGCCACACAATGGGTAGCGGCTCCTACGAGCAGTACTTC.

V and J are TRBV4-3 and TRBJ2-7, with a tentative D call TRBD2 (7 bases). Between the trimmed V and J ends, which lost 1 base and 3 bases, there was a span of 10 bases. This CDR3 has 14 residues. The germline V gene encodes CDR1 LGHNA and CDR2 YSLEER. In DNA form, the CDR3 reads TGCGCCAGCAGCCAAGCAAGGGGGGGCTACGAGCAGTACTTC. This encodes CASSQARGGYEQYF.

Of note for this clone: One junction end does not reproduce the germline sequence, and a read error may be involved. This rearrangement joins TRBV7-7 to TRBJ2-3; 7 bases align to TRBD2. Germline CDR1 reads SSHAT; CDR2 reads FNYEAQ (reference sequence). The CDR3 spans 19 residues. CDR3 nucleotide sequence: TGTGCTAGCAGCTTAGTCCCCCTAACTAGCGATCCTAGCACAGATACGCAGTATTTT. It yields the protein CASSLVPLTSDPSTDTQYF.

This chain's CDR3 is CASSQGERDYNTEAFF. CDR3 bases: TGCGCCAGCAGCCAAGGTGAGCGTGACTATAACACTGAAGCTTTCTTT. The rearrangement uses TRBV4-3 and TRBJ1-1; D remains ambiguous. The V end was cut by 1 base, the J end by 2 bases, with 14 bases between. This CDR3 is built from 16 residues. From germline, CDR1 is LGHNA and CDR2 YSLEER.

The chain carries TRBV27 and TRBJ2-1; no reliable D call. Per germline, CDR1 MNHEY and CDR2 SMNVEV (reference sequence). The CDR3 length is 13 residues. Trimming cost V 6 bases and J 5 bases, with 11 bases left between them. The CDR3, as DNA: TGTGCCAGCAGCTTCCTCGAGCACAATGAGCAGTTCTTC. It is translated as CASSFLEHNEQFF.

The V call is TRBV5-6, the J call TRBJ1-1; weak D call: TRBD1 (5 bases). With 4 bases removed from V and 8 bases from J, the gap between germline ends came to 12 bases. Germline V gene data show CDR1 as SGHDT and CDR2 as YYEEEE. This CDR3 is built from 12 residues. In nucleotides, the CDR3 is TGTGCCAGCAGCAGCGGGGCCGGGGAAGCTTTCTTT. Its protein product is CASSSGAGEAFF.

The chain has TRBV19 and TRBJ2-5, with 7 bases matching TRBD2. The CDR3 length is 14 residues. Germline loops: CDR1 LNHDA, CDR2 SQIVND (reference sequence). V was clipped by 2 bases and J by 3 bases; unmatched bases: 3. The DNA of the CDR3 is TGTGCCAGTAGTATACCCAGCGGGGAAGAGACCCAGTACTTC. It codes for CASSIPSGEETQYF.

The chain combines TRBV5-8 with TRBJ1-2; D might be TRBD1 (5 bases). Looked up from germline, CDR1 is SGHTS and CDR2 is YDEGEE. The CDR3 sequence is 13 residues long. V was shortened by 2 bases and J by 6 bases, with 11 bases between the two germline ends. CDR3 in amino acids: CASSLRGRDGYTF. The CDR3, as DNA: TGTGCCAGCAGCTTAAGGGGTCGGGATGGCTACACCTTC.

This clone showed up just once. The DNA for the CDR3 is TGTGCCAGTAGTTCAGGATTTTATGGCTACACCTTC. It encodes CASSSGFYGYTF. This rearrangement joins TRBV19 to TRBJ1-2, with D unresolved. The CDR3 runs to 12 residues. Germline V gene sequence: CDR1 LNHDA, CDR2 SQIVND (reference sequence). V lost 5 bases to trimming and J lost 5 bases, with 9 bases between them.

This chain uses TRBV9 with TRBJ2-7; TRBD2 might be the D (7 bases). The CDR3 contains 14 residues. Trimming took off 0 bases at V and 3 bases at J, with 10 bases between the two ends. Germline-derived CDR1 and CDR2 are SGDLS and YYNGEE. The CDR3 nucleotides read TGTGCCAGCAGCGTAGGCGGGGGCGTCTACGAGCAGTACTTC. It codes for CASSVGGGVYEQYF.

This clone was detected a few times. This same CDR3 is encoded by further DNA sequences in the sample. The rearrangement joins TRBV2 to TRBJ1-1; TRBD1 might be the D (5 bases). CDR3 length equals 13 residues. V was cut by 4 bases and J by 1 base, with 7 bases left in between. Germline V lookup: CDR1 SNHLY, CDR2 FYNNEI. The CDR3 loop reads CASSGQGNTEAFF. DNA for the CDR3: TGTGCCAGCAGTGGGCAGGGGAACACTGAAGCTTTCTTT.

V gene TRBV6-5 combines with J gene TRBJ2-1, with D unclear. Germline V lookup: CDR1 MNHEY, CDR2 SVGAGI. V lost 5 bases, J lost 0 bases, and 11 bases lay in between. CDR3 length: 15 residues. The CDR3 DNA reads as TGTGCCAGCAGTCTTAGCAGCCCCTCCTACAATGAGCAGTTCTTC. Encoded protein: CASSLSSPSYNEQFF.

The chain has TRBV14 and TRBJ2-1; the D is unclear. CDR1 and CDR2 (germline): SGHDN, FVKESK. The CDR3 is 13 residues long. Trimming stripped 7 bases from V and 0 bases from J, with 7 bases between. CDR3 region: CASTENSYNEQFF. As DNA, the CDR3 is TGTGCCAGCACAGAAAACTCCTACAATGAGCAGTTCTTC. The full variable domain, rest sourced from reference TRBV14 and TRBJ2-1, is EAGVTQFPSHSVIEKGQTVTLRCDPISGHDNLYWYRRVMGKEIKFLLHFVKESKQDESGMPNNRFLAERTGGTYSTLKVQPAELEDSGVYFCASTENSYNEQFFGPGTRLTVL.

The chain uses TRBV7-9 and TRBJ2-1; 12 bases match TRBD2. Germline V gene data show CDR1 as SEHNR and CDR2 as FQNEAQ (reference sequence). The CDR3 loop spans 18 amino acids. V lost 5 bases, J lost 0 bases, and 8 bases stayed unmatched. In DNA form, the CDR3 reads TGTGCCAGCAGCCCTGGACTAGCGGGGATTAGCTCCTACAATGAGCAGTTCTTC. This sequence encodes CASSPGLAGISSYNEQFF.

This chain links TRBV7-8 with TRBJ2-4; 11 bases are a match to TRBD2. The V segment lost 4 bases and the J segment 5 bases; nucleotides outside the gene matches: 7. CDR1 SGHVS and CDR2 FQNEAQ come from the germline V gene. The CDR3 totals 16 residues. The chain's CDR3 is CASSSLLAGVENIQYF. As DNA, the CDR3 is TGTGCCAGCAGCTCATTACTAGCGGGAGTTGAAAACATTCAGTACTTC.

The genes are TRBV28 and TRBJ2-7; 9 bases match TRBD1. The J segment lost 9 bases and the V segment lost 6 bases, leaving 12 bases of the junction unmatched. The CDR3 is made up of 14 amino acids. CDR1 and CDR2 from the germline V gene are MDHEN and SYDVKM. CDR3 loop: CASSETGQGHRQYF. The CDR3 DNA reads as TGTGCCAGCAGCGAGACGGGACAGGGACATAGGCAGTACTTC.

A word on this clone: Other nucleotide sequences from this sample produce the same CDR3. V usage is TRBV6-5 and J usage is TRBJ2-7; 10 positions match TRBD1. The V gene's germline CDR1 is MNHEY and CDR2 SVGAGI. V shed 2 bases, J shed 4 bases, and the junction held 5 bases outside the gene matches. The CDR3 totals 15 residues. CDR3: CASSYSGTGVYEQYF. In DNA form, the CDR3 reads TGTGCCAGCAGTTACAGTGGGACAGGGGTGTACGAGCAGTACTTC.

The gene calls are TRBV5-8 and TRBJ2-3, with 12 bases identical to TRBD2. This CDR3 has 16 amino acids. The V and J ends lost 3 bases and 4 bases, in that order; junction bases with no gene match: 6. Germline lookup yields CDR1 SGHTS and CDR2 YDEGEE. The CDR3 DNA is TGTGCCAGCAGCTATCGACTAGCGGGAGTAGCAGATACGCAGTATTTT. Translating gives CASSYRLAGVADTQYF.

V usage is TRBV2 and J usage is TRBJ2-1; TRBD2 matches at 14 bases. The CDR3 loop spans 18 amino acids. Germline lookup yields CDR1 SNHLY and CDR2 FYNNEI. V dropped 10 bases and J dropped 2; count of bases not matched to a gene: 13. CDR3 amino acids: CAIDPGLAGVTAYNEQFF. CDR3 DNA sequence: TGTGCCATCGACCCGGGACTAGCGGGAGTTACGGCCTACAATGAGCAGTTCTTC.